The next 25 T cell receptor beta chains were all read from a single sample in a study of blood T cell repertoires in COVID-19. TCRdb's copy holds only in-frame clones and misses some; the assay was immunoSEQ multiplex PCR. The sample includes 250,000 or so clones, about 87% of them seen just once. The sample comprised PBMCs or T cells enriched from blood (not recorded which). These receptors all stem from a woman younger than 45 who had been exposed to COVID-19.

The rearrangement joins TRBV5-6 to TRBJ2-3; TRBD1 matches at 8 bases. J lost 6 bases, V lost 4 bases, and 16 bases had no gene match. Germline V CDR1 and CDR2: SGHDT, YYEEEE. The length of the CDR3 is 17 residues. CDR3 protein: CASSNRDRKLHGDTQYF. DNA of the CDR3: TGTGCCAGCAGCAACCGGGACAGGAAATTACACGGCGATACGCAGTATTTT.

CDR3 in DNA: TGTGCCAGCAGTGAAGCGCGGAGTCAAATCTACAATGAGCAGTTCTTC. Translating it yields CASSEARSQIYNEQFF. This chain links TRBV6-1 with TRBJ2-1, with no clear D. The CDR3 totals 16 residues. The V and J ends lost 0 bases and 3 bases respectively, with 12 bases between them. Looked up from germline, CDR1 is MNHNS and CDR2 is SASEGT.

The V call is TRBV4-2, the J call TRBJ2-7; 7 bases align to TRBD1. Germline V gene sequence: CDR1 LGHNA, CDR2 YNFKEQ. J lost 3 bases, V lost 4 bases, and 9 bases had no gene match. CDR3 length: 15 amino acids. As DNA, the CDR3 is TGTGCCAGCAGCCCCCCGGGACAGTCGCGCTACGAGCAGTACTTC. Translating gives CASSPPGQSRYEQYF.

The chain links TRBV5-1 to TRBJ2-6, with 11 bases fitting TRBD1. Germline V gene sequence: CDR1 SGHRS, CDR2 YFSETQ. This CDR3 region has 17 residues. V was pared by 0 bases and J by 2 bases, with 1 base of the junction left unmatched. The CDR3 here is CASSLGTGGAGANVLTF. CDR3 sequence (DNA): TGCGCCAGCAGCTTGGGGACAGGGGGCGCTGGGGCCAACGTCCTGACTTTC.

This rearrangement joins TRBV6-5 to TRBJ1-2, with D maybe TRBD1 (5 bases). Germline-derived CDR1 and CDR2 are MNHEY and SVGAGI. V lost 5 bases, J lost 7 bases, and 14 bases lay in between. The CDR3 spans 13 residues. This CDR3 is CASSQEGGTGYTF. Here the CDR3 DNA reads TGTGCCAGCAGTCAGGAGGGTGGGACTGGCTACACCTTC.

The genes are TRBV9 and TRBJ1-1, with unresolved D. This CDR3 is built from 14 residues. Germline V CDR1 and CDR2: SGDLS, YYNGEE. With 0 bases removed from V and 5 bases from J, the gap between germline ends came to 11 bases. The CDR3 sequence: CASSVGGGRTEAFF. The CDR3 DNA reads TGTGCCAGCAGCGTAGGGGGAGGCCGGACTGAAGCTTTCTTT.

This clone was observed a single time. The rearrangement uses TRBV4-1 and TRBJ2-3, with 10 bases that match TRBD2. The CDR3 sequence is 17 residues long. The trim removed 1 base at V and 0 bases at J, leaving 4 bases unmatched. Germline CDR1 reads MGHRA; CDR2 reads YSYEKL. The CDR3 nucleotides are TGCGCCAGCAGCCAAGGGCTAGCGGGAGTCAGCACAGATACGCAGTATTTT. Its translation: CASSQGLAGVSTDTQYF.

The CDR3: CAWSVTRTSGRASTDTQYF. Written as DNA, the CDR3 is TGTGCCTGGAGTGTGACCCGGACTAGCGGGAGGGCCAGCACAGATACGCAGTATTTT. This chain links TRBV30 with TRBJ2-3, with TRBD2 matching 15 bases. Unmatched junction bases numbered 7, after V lost 0 bases and J lost 0 bases. Germline CDR1 GTSNPN, CDR2 SVGIG (reference sequence). CDR3 length: 19 residues.

This rearrangement joins TRBV11-2 to TRBJ2-1, with 10 bases lining up with TRBD2. J was trimmed by 4 bases and V by 0 bases; bases with no gene match: 6. Germline CDR1 reads SGHAT; CDR2 reads FQNNGV. This CDR3 region has 17 residues. This CDR3 is CASSLEFLAGVYNEQFF. The CDR3 region has the DNA TGTGCCAGCAGCTTAGAATTTCTAGCGGGAGTGTACAATGAGCAGTTCTTC.

This clone was detected once. This sequence joins TRBV4-1 and TRBJ1-2; D is uncertain. Deletions cut 1 base from V and 8 bases from J, with 17 bases between. The CDR3 length is 15 residues. The germline gives CDR1 MGHRA, CDR2 YSYEKL. CDR3: CASSQGDRGRRGYTF. The DNA of the CDR3 is TGCGCCAGCAGCCAAGGCGACCGGGGAAGGAGGGGCTACACCTTC.

The chain couples TRBV7-2 to TRBJ2-3, with D possibly matching TRBD1 (6 bases). This CDR3 region has 12 residues. V dropped 5 bases and J dropped 4 bases, with 7 bases sitting between them. The germline V gene encodes CDR1 SGHTA and CDR2 FQGNSA. CDR3 region: CASSRQADTQYF. CDR3 coding DNA: TGTGCCAGCAGCAGACAGGCAGATACGCAGTATTTT.

The chain combines TRBV27 with TRBJ2-1, with TRBD1 identical over 9 bases. J was trimmed by 8 bases and V by 3 bases; bases with no gene match: 5. Germline-derived CDR1 and CDR2 are MNHEY and SMNVEV (reference sequence). The CDR3 extends over 14 amino acids. The CDR3 loop reads CASSLGTGRHEQFF. DNA of the CDR3: TGTGCCAGCAGTTTGGGGACAGGGAGGCATGAGCAGTTCTTC.

The V call is TRBV5-1, the J call TRBJ2-7; perhaps TRBD2 as D (5 bases). This CDR3 contains 18 residues. V was cut by 5 bases and J by 5 bases, with 29 bases left in between. CDR1 and CDR2 from the germline V gene are SGHRS and YFSETQ. The CDR3 nucleotides are TGCGCCAGCAGTTTAATTCGAGTGGCGAGTCTAGGGAGCAACGAGCAGTACTTC. Translated: CASSLIRVASLGSNEQYF.

This chain links TRBV28 with TRBJ2-1, with TRBD2 matching 15 bases. Losses at the gene ends were 7 bases for V and 7 bases for J; bases not matched to a gene: 14. CDR1 and CDR2 (germline): MDHEN, SYDVKM. This CDR3 spans 18 amino acids. As DNA, the CDR3 is TGTGCCAGCACCGTGGGGTCCGGGACTAGCGGGAGGTTAAATGAGCAGTTCTTC. Its translation is CASTVGSGTSGRLNEQFF.

The V gene is TRBV11-2, the J gene TRBJ1-5, with 9 bases aligning to TRBD1. Germline CDR1 SGHAT, CDR2 FQNNGV. Trimming removed 3 bases from V and 5 bases from J; junction bases left unmatched: 8. CDR3 length: 16 amino acids. The CDR3 reads CASSLSGDREDQPQHF. CDR3 DNA sequence: TGTGCCAGCAGCTTGTCTGGGGACAGGGAAGATCAGCCCCAGCATTTT.

This chain joins TRBV15 and TRBJ2-7, with D tentatively TRBD2 (6 bases). Per the germline V gene, CDR1 is LNHNV and CDR2 is YYDKDF (reference sequence). V was shortened by 2 bases and J by 3 bases, with 14 bases between the two germline ends. This CDR3 comprises 15 residues. The CDR3 DNA sequence: TGTGCCACCAGCAGACGGTCTGACGGGGGCTACGAGCAGTACTTC. Its protein product is CATSRRSDGGYEQYF.

V gene TRBV4-1 combines with J gene TRBJ1-4; 8 positions match TRBD1. The CDR3 extends over 15 amino acids. Germline trimming cut 1 base from V and 11 bases from J; bases unmatched to any gene: 9. The germline CDR1 and CDR2 sequences are MGHRA and YSYEKL. CDR3: CASSQVWDRSRKLFF. CDR3 nucleotides: TGCGCCAGCAGCCAAGTCTGGGACAGGTCGAGGAAACTGTTTTTT.

The gene calls are TRBV27 and TRBJ2-1; weak D call: TRBD2 (6 bases). The CDR3 length is 15 residues. The germline V gene encodes CDR1 MNHEY and CDR2 SMNVEV (reference sequence). V shed 3 bases and J shed 2 bases, with 11 bases lying between them. The CDR3 bases are TGTGCCAGCAGTTTCGGGTTAGCGGCCTACAATGAGCAGTTCTTC. Its protein product is CASSFGLAAYNEQFF.

V usage is TRBV12-3 or TRBV12-4 and J usage is TRBJ1-2; 9 bases line up with TRBD1. V lost 5 bases, J lost 8 bases, and 6 bases stayed unmatched. This CDR3 contains 13 residues. The CDR3 DNA reads as TGTGCCAGCAGTCAACAGGGGGCAGAGGGCTACACCTTC. This encodes CASSQQGAEGYTF.

The rearrangement uses TRBV2 and TRBJ2-2, with a weak D call TRBD2 (6 bases). The CDR3 has 14 residues. Between the trimmed V and J ends, which lost 9 bases and 1 base, there was a span of 12 bases. The germline V gene encodes CDR1 SNHLY and CDR2 FYNNEI. The CDR3 DNA sequence: TGTGCCAGATCCCTAGCGCAGAACACCGGGGAGCTGTTTTTT. The encoded protein is CARSLAQNTGELFF.

The chain couples TRBV10-1 to TRBJ2-3; 11 bases are shared with TRBD2. The CDR3 extends over 16 amino acids. V dropped 7 bases and J dropped 4; count of bases not matched to a gene: 10. Per germline, CDR1 WNHNN and CDR2 SYGVQD (reference sequence). In DNA form, the CDR3 reads TGCGCCAGCATGACCCTACTAGCGGGAGTCCCAGATACGCAGTATTTT. It is translated as CASMTLLAGVPDTQYF.

V and J are TRBV6-4 and TRBJ2-3; 8 nucleotides align to TRBD2. The CDR3 is 14 amino acids. The J segment lost 4 bases and the V segment lost 0 bases, leaving 0 bases of the junction unmatched. In germline, CDR1 is MRHNA, CDR2 SNTAGT. CDR3 residues: CASSDSREADTQYF. CDR3 in DNA: TGTGCCAGCAGTGACTCGCGGGAGGCAGATACGCAGTATTTT.

J is TRBJ2-7 and V is TRBV19, with D possibly TRBD1 on 6 matching bases. This CDR3 spans 16 amino acids. Per germline, CDR1 LNHDA and CDR2 SQIVND (reference sequence). V was pared by 1 base and J by 2 bases, with 15 bases between. Here the CDR3 reads CASSIGVVTGPYEQYF. The CDR3 nucleotides are TGTGCCAGTAGTATAGGGGTCGTAACAGGGCCCTACGAGCAGTACTTC.

The V call is TRBV6-6, the J call TRBJ2-7; 7 bases are shared with TRBD2. Germline lookup yields CDR1 MNHNY and CDR2 SVGAGI (reference sequence). V dropped 6 bases and J dropped 4; count of bases not matched to a gene: 9. The CDR3 covers 14 residues. The CDR3 loop reads CASRNPGLQYEQYF. In nucleotides, the CDR3 is TGTGCCAGCAGAAATCCGGGACTACAGTACGAGCAGTACTTC.

The chain recombines TRBV5-5 with TRBJ1-3, with 12 bases fitting TRBD1. V gave up 0 bases and J gave up 3 bases; unmatched junction bases: 7. Germline V gene sequence: CDR1 SGHKS, CDR2 YYEKEE (reference sequence). This CDR3 is 18 amino acids long. CDR3 in amino acids: CASSLEPGQGAYGNTIYF. For the CDR3, the DNA is TGTGCCAGCAGCTTGGAACCGGGACAGGGGGCGTATGGAAACACCATATATTTT.